Only a few counts were recorded for the clone carrying this T cell receptor (beta chain). Its antigen is unknown. This sample stems from a study of beta chain features in type 1 diabetes. On the study more broadly: Examined across all samples were roughly 110,000,000 sorted cells. Study-wide results and caveats: All four CD4+ subsets from Type 1 diabetes patients carried moderately but significantly shorter TCRB CDR3s.

All of the isolated RNA was reverse transcribed, so expressed TCRB transcripts were sequenced. The repertoire was sequenced with immunoSEQ multiplex PCR; TCRdb's copy has only in-frame clones and lacks some. The top ten clones hold more than 0.09% of a sample with 500,000 to 650,000 clones, under 15% of them seen once. The CDR3 length is 18 residues. V trimming: 4 bases; J trimming: 2 bases; junction bases outside the gene matches: 9. Germline V gene lookup returns CDR1 SGHDN and CDR2 FVKESK. The J gene is TRBJ2-3, the V gene TRBV14; 13 nucleotides align to TRBD2. Sequencing was performed on naive CD4+ T cells from blood. This receptor was identified in a man younger than 45 with type 1 diabetes. DNA of the CDR3: TGTGCCAGCAGCCGGAACTCCGGGACTAGCGGGGACACAGATACGCAGTATTTT. Translating it yields CASSRNSGTSGDTDTQYF.